This T cell receptor (beta chain) was identified in a study of T cells in tuberculosis. In the study overall: CD1B tetramers identified T cells specific for mycobacterial lipid GMM.

Study findings and constraints: Some low-affinity tetramer-binding T cells may be absent from this sample.

Trimming cost V 6 bases and J 0 bases, with 16 bases left between them. The CDR3 covers 16 residues. CDR1 and CDR2 from the germline V gene are SNHLY and FYNNEI. The method was immunoSEQ multiplex PCR; TCRdb's version includes in-frame clones alone and lacks a portion of them. The sample comprises tens of thousands of clones, roughly 93% of which are singletons, and 1.9% rests with the top ten. After thawing and overnight rest, PBMC were stained with GMM-loaded CD1B tetramer, viability dye and anti-CD3 for sorting. The CD1B tetramers carried C32 glucose monomycolate purified from Rhodococcus equi. Each donor contributed roughly 96,000 sorted tetramer-negative cells.

Specimen: CD1b-GMM tetramer-negative cells sorted from PBMCs. The rearrangement joins TRBV2 to TRBJ2-3; D might be TRBD2 (6 bases). The TCR comes from an adult woman with latent tuberculosis. The CDR3: CASSGLGLASTDTQYF. The CDR3 DNA reads as TGTGCCAGCAGCGGTCTGGGGCTAGCGAGCACAGATACGCAGTATTTT.